Listed here are 2 T cell receptor beta chains from one sample, sequenced in a study of vaccination effects on CD4 cells after COVID-19. Using viral peptide pools, the ViraFEST assay grew out antigen-specific CD4+ T cells prior to sequencing. CD4+ T cell isolation took place after 10 days of culture. Each person got two doses of an mRNA SARS-CoV-2 vaccine, BNT162b2 or mRNA-1273. Assay used: immunoSEQ multiplex PCR; TCRdb lists only in-frame clones, some missing. Counted here are about 48,000 clones, 65% to 75% occurring once; the ten biggest clones make up approximately 15%. Their recognized antigens are unknown. The starting material was CD4+ T cells from PBMCs cultured with HCoV-OC43 spike peptides, obtained after COVID-19 vaccination. Subset denoted: HCoV-OC43 spike overlapping peptide pool stimulation. The receptors come from a human donor who received a COVID-19 vaccine.

V gene TRBV6-4 combines with J gene TRBJ2-3; 7 bases line up with TRBD2. Unmatched junction bases numbered 5, after V lost 4 bases and J lost 4 bases. CDR1 and CDR2 from the germline V gene are MRHNA and SNTAGT. The CDR3 covers 14 residues. This CDR3 reads CASSAAGEADTQYF. In DNA, the CDR3 is TGTGCCAGCAGTGCCGCGGGAGAAGCAGATACGCAGTATTTT.

This sequence joins TRBV6-5 and TRBJ2-7; TRBD2 might be the D (5 bases). The length of the CDR3 is 14 residues. V lost 7 bases to trimming and J lost 6 bases, with 19 bases between them. Germline V CDR1 and CDR2: MNHEY, SVGAGI. The CDR3 spells CASTSPVGGSEQYF. As DNA, the CDR3 is TGTGCCAGCACCTCCCCGGTGGGTGGGAGCGAGCAGTACTTC.